The rows below give T cell receptor beta chains drawn from one sample of a study of CD8 T cells in Susac syndrome. TCRdb reprocessed the immunoSEQ multiplex PCR reads with MiXCR, giving one entry per CDR3 protein. The table lists hundreds of thousands of distinct CDR3 sequences, about 96% of them singletons, with about 0.088% in the top ten. The sample was CD4+ T cells from PBMCs. The receptors shown here come from a human donor with multiple sclerosis. The CDR3 runs from the conserved cysteine through the conserved F or W. The D gene is left open where the match is weak. Not all rows give a size; the values are once, few, many and, for expanded clones, a class.

CDR3: CASSLVISGYNEQFF; DNA: TGTGCCAGCAGCTTAGTTATCTCGGGGTACAATGAGCAGTTCTTC; size: NA; D: NA; V: TRBV7-2; J: TRBJ2-1
CDR3: CASSQVGQGVGETQYF; DNA: TGCGCCAGCAGCCAAGTGGGACAGGGAGTTGGAGAGACCCAGTACTTC; size: NA; D: TRBD1; V: TRBV4-1; J: TRBJ2-5
CDR3: CASSQEIGELFF; DNA: TGTGCCAGCAGCCAAGAGATAGGGGAGCTGTTTTTT; size: NA; D: NA; V: TRBV3-1; J: TRBJ2-2
CDR3: CASSFDRAYGYTF; DNA: TGTGCCAGCAGTTTCGACAGAGCCTATGGCTACACCTTC; size: NA; D: NA; V: TRBV27; J: TRBJ1-2
CDR3: CSARDRERSMNTEAFF; DNA: TGCAGTGCCCGGGACAGGGAGAGGTCCATGAACACTGAAGCTTTCTTT; size: NA; D: TRBD1; V: TRBV20-1; J: TRBJ1-1
CDR3: CASSPRVTINYEQYF; DNA: TGTGCCAGCAGCCCCAGGGTAACAATTAACTACGAGCAGTACTTC; size: NA; D: NA; V: TRBV27; J: TRBJ2-7
CDR3: CASSLRGAKETQYF; DNA: TGCGCCAGCAGCTTGAGAGGGGCCAAAGAGACCCAGTACTTC; size: NA; D: NA; V: TRBV5-1; J: TRBJ2-5
CDR3: CSVDRVGETQYF; DNA: TGCAGCGTTGATCGGGTTGGAGAGACCCAGTACTTC; size: NA; D: NA; V: TRBV29-1; J: TRBJ2-5
CDR3: CASSVVPGTGNTEAFF; DNA: TGTGCCAGCAGCGTAGTACCTGGGACAGGGAACACTGAAGCTTTCTTT; size: NA; D: TRBD1; V: TRBV9; J: TRBJ1-1
CDR3: CASSYHIPRPGRYYEQYF; DNA: TGTGCCAGCAGTTACCATATCCCCCGGCCCGGACGGTACTACGAGCAGTACTTC; size: NA; D: NA; V: TRBV6-5; J: TRBJ2-7
CDR3: CAWSVGGTNTEAFF; DNA: TGTGCCTGGAGTGTTGGAGGGACGAACACTGAAGCTTTCTTT; size: NA; D: NA; V: TRBV30; J: TRBJ1-1
CDR3: CSVGGHREVSSDEQYF; DNA: TGCAGCGTTGGCGGTCACAGGGAGGTTTCTTCGGACGAGCAGTACTTC; size: NA; D: NA; V: TRBV29-1; J: TRBJ2-7
CDR3: CASSLIPGADEQYF; DNA: TGTGCCAGCTCACTCATACCTGGAGCCGACGAGCAGTACTTC; size: NA; D: NA; V: TRBV18; J: TRBJ2-7
CDR3: CSANAGAWEYF; DNA: TGCAGTGCTAACGCCGGGGCTTGGGAGTACTTC; size: NA; D: NA; V: TRBV20-1; J: TRBJ2-4
CDR3: CSASPVPGGNQPQHF; DNA: TGCAGTGCTAGTCCCGTCCCCGGGGGCAATCAGCCCCAGCATTTT; size: once; D: NA; V: TRBV20-1; J: TRBJ1-5
CDR3: CASSEHSGASYNEQFF; DNA: TGTGCCAGCAGCGAACATAGCGGAGCCAGTTACAATGAGCAGTTCTTC; size: NA; D: NA; V: TRBV3-1; J: TRBJ2-1
CDR3: CSVAGEHLAGGEVGQYF; DNA: TGCAGCGTTGCGGGGGAGCATCTAGCGGGGGGCGAAGTAGGGCAGTACTTC; size: NA; D: TRBD2; V: TRBV29-1; J: TRBJ2-7
CDR3: CATSTDSSGSRGTQYF; DNA: TGTGCCACCAGCACAGACTCTAGCGGGAGTAGGGGTACGCAGTATTTT; size: once; D: TRBD2; V: TRBV15; J: TRBJ2-3